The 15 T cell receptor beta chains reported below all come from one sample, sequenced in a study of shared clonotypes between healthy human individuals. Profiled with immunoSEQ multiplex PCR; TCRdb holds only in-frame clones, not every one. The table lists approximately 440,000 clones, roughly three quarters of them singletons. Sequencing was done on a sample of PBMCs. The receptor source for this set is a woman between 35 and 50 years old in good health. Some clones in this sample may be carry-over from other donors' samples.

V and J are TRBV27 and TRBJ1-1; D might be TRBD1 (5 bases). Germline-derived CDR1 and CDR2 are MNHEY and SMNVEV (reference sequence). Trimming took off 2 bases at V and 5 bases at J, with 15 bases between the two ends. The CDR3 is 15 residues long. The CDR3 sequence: CASSLGAGGKTEAFF. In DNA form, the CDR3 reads TGTGCCAGCAGTTTAGGGGCCGGGGGTAAAACTGAAGCTTTCTTT.

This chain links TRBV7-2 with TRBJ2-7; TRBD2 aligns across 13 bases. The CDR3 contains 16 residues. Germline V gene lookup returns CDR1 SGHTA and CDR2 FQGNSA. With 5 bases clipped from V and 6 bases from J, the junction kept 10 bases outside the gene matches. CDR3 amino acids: CASSLGLAGVLSEQYF. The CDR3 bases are TGTGCCAGCAGCCTAGGACTAGCGGGAGTATTAAGCGAGCAGTACTTC.

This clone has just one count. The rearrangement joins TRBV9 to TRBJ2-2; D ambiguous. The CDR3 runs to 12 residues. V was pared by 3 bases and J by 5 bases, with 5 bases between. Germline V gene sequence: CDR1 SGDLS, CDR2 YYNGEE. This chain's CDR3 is CASSAQTGELFF. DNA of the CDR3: TGTGCCAGCAGCGCCCAAACCGGGGAGCTGTTTTTT.

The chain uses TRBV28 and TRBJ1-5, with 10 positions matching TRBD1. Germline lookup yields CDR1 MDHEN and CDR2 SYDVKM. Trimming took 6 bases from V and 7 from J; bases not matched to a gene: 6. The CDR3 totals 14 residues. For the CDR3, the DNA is TGTGCCAGCAGCCCCGGACAGGGGGACCAGCCCCAGCATTTT. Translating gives CASSPGQGDQPQHF.

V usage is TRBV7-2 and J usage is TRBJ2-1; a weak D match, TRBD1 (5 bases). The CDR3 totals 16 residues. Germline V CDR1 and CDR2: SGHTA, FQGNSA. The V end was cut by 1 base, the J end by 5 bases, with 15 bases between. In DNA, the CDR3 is TGTGCCAGCAGCTTAGGAGGTTCAGGGCCCCACAATGAGCAGTTCTTC. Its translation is CASSLGGSGPHNEQFF. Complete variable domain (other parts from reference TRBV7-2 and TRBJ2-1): GAGVSQSPSNKVTEKGKDVELRCDPISGHTALYWYRQSLGQGLEFLIYFQGNSAPDKSGLPSDRFSAERTGGSVSTLTIQRTQQEDSAVYLCASSLGGSGPHNEQFFGPGTRLTVL.

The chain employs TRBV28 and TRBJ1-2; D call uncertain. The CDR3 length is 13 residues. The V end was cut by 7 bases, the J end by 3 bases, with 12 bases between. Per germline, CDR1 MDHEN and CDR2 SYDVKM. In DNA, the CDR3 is TGTGCCAGCACGGAGGGAAACGACTATGGCTACACCTTC. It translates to CASTEGNDYGYTF.

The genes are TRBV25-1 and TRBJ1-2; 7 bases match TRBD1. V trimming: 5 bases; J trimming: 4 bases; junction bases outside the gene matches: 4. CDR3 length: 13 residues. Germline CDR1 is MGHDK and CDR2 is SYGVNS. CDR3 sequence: CASSPQGIYGYTF. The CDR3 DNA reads TGTGCCAGCAGTCCACAGGGGATCTATGGCTACACCTTC.

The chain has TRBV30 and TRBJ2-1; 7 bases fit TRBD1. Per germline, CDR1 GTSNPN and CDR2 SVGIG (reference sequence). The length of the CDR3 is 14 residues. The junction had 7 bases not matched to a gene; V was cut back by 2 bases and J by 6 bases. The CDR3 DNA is TGTGCCTGGAGTCCGGGACAGATGCGCAATGAGCAGTTCTTC. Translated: CAWSPGQMRNEQFF.

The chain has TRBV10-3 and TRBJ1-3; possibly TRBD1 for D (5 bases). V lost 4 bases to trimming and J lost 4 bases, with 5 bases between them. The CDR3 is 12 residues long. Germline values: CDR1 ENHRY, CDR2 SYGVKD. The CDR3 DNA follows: TGTGCCATCAGTGGGGACGGAAACACCATATATTTT. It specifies CAISGDGNTIYF.

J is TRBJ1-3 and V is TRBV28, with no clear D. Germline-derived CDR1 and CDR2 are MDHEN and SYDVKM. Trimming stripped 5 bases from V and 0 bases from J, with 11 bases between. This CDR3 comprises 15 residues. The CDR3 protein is CASSNRPISGNTIYF. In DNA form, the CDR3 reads TGTGCCAGCAGTAACCGACCGATCTCTGGAAACACCATATATTTT.

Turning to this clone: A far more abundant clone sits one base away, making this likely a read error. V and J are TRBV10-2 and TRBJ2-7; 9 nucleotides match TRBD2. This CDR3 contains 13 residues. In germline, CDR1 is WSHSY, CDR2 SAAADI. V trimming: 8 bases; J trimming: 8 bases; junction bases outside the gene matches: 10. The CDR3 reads CASRAGGPFKQYF. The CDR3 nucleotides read TGCGCCAGCCGGGCGGGAGGGCCTTTCAAGCAGTACTTC.

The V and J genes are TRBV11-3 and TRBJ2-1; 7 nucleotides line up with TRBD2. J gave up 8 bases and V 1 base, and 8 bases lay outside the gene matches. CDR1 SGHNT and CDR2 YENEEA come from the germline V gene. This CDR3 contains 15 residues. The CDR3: CASSLGGSGGDEQFF. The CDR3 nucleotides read TGTGCCAGCAGCTTAGGTGGATCTGGGGGGGATGAGCAGTTCTTC.

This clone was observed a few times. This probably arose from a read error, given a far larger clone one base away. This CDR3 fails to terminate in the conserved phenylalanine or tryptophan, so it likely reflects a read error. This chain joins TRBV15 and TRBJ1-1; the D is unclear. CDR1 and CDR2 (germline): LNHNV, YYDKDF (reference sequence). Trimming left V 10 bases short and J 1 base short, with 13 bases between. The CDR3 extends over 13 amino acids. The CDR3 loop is CAMSFTENTEAFS. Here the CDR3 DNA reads TGTGCCATGTCTTTTACGGAGAACACTGAAGCTTTCTCT.

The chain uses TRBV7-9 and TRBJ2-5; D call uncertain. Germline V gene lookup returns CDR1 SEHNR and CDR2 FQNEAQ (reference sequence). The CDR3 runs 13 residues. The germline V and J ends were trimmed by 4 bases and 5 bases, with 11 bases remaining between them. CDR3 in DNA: TGTGCCAGCAGCTACGAGCTGAGGGAGACCCAGTACTTC. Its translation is CASSYELRETQYF. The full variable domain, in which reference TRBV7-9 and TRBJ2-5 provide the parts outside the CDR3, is DTGVSQNPRHKITKRGQNVTFRCDPISEHNRLYWYRQTLGQGPEFLTYFQNEAQLEKSRLLSDRFSAERPKGSFSTLEIQRTEQGDSAMYLCASSYELRETQYFGPGTRLLVL.

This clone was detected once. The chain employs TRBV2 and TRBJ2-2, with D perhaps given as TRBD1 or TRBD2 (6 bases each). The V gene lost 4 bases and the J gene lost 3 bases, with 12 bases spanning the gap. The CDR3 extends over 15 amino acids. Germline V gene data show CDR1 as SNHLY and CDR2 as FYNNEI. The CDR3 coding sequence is TGTGCCAGCAGTGTCCGGGGGCTTGACACCGGGGAGCTGTTTTTT. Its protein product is CASSVRGLDTGELFF.